This T cell receptor (beta chain) came from a study of T cell repertoires in cytomegalovirus infection. Study overall: Based on public TCR beta signatures, there were indications of CMV infection and of a matching HLA type. Study-level findings and limits: Individuals carrying CMV plus the relevant HLA were identified by cumulative frequency of public TCR beta families.

This clonotype was counted once. The antigen remains undetermined. This CDR3 contains 15 residues. Germline V gene sequence: CDR1 SGHTA, CDR2 FQGNSA. V dropped 5 bases and J dropped 2 bases, with 15 bases sitting between them. TCRdb used MiXCR to reprocess the reads, holding one entry per CDR3 protein. The table records 200,000 to 300,000 distinct CDR3 sequences, roughly 9.1% of them present only once. Sequencing input: PBMCs. The TCR comes from a human donor in good health (CMV status not recorded). Some clones in this sample may be carry-over from other donors' samples. This chain joins TRBV7-2 and TRBJ2-5; tentatively, D is TRBD1 or TRBD2 (7 bases each). CDR3 in DNA: TGTGCCAGCAGCCCAGGGGGAGCGGGACAAGAGACCCAGTACTTC. It translates to CASSPGGAGQETQYF.